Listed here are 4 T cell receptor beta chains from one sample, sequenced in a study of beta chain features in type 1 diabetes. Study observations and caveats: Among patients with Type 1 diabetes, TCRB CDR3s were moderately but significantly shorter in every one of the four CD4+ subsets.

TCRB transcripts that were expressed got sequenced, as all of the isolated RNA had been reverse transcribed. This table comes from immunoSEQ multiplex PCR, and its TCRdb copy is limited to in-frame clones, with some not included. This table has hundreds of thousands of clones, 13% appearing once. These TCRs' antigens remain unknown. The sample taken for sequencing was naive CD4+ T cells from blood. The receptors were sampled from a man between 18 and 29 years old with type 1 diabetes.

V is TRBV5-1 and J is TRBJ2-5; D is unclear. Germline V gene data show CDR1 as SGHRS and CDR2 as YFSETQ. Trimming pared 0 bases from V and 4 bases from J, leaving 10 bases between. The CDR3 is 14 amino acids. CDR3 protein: CASSLAPPRETQYF. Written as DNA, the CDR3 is TGCGCCAGCAGCTTGGCCCCGCCACGAGAGACCCAGTACTTC.

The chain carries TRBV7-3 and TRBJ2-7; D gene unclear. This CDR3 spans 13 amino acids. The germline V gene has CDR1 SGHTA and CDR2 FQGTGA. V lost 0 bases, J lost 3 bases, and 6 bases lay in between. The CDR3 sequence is CASSLTPGYEQYF. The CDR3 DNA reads TGTGCCAGCAGCTTAACACCGGGCTACGAGCAGTACTTC. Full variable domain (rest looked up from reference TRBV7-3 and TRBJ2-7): GAGVSQTPSNKVTEKGKYVELRCDPISGHTALYWYRQSLGQGPEFLIYFQGTGAADDSGLPNDRFFAVRPEGSVSTLKIQRTERGDSAVYLCASSLTPGYEQYFGPGTRLTVT.

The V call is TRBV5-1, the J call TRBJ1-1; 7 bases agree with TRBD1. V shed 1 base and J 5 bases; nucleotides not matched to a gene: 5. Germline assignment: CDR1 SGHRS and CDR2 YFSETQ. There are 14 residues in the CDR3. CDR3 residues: CASSLQTGRTEAFF. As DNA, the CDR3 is TGCGCCAGCAGCTTGCAGACAGGGAGGACTGAAGCTTTCTTT.

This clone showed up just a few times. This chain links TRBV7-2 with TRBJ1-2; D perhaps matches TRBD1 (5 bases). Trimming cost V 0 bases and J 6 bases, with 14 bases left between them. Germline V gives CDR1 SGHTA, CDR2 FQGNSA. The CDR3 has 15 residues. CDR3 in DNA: TGTGCCAGCAGCTTAGCGCGGGGGGGTTTCGATGGCTACACCTTC. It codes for CASSLARGGFDGYTF.